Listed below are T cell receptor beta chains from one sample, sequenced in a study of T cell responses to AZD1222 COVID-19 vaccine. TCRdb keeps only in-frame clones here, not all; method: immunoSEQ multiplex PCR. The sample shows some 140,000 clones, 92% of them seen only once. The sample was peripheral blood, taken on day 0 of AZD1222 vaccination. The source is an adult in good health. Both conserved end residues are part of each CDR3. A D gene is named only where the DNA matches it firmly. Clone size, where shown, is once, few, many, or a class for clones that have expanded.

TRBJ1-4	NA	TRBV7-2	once	TGTGCCAGCAGCCCACGGGGGGGGGCTAATGAAAAACTGTTTTTT	CASSPRGGANEKLFF
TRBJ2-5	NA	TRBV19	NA	TGTGCCAGTAGGGGCCGAGAAGGGACGGGGGAGACCCAGTACTTC	CASRGREGTGETQYF
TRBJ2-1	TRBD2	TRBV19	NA	TGTGCCAGTAGTATTCTCGGGAGGGACAATGAGCAGTTCTTC	CASSILGRDNEQFF
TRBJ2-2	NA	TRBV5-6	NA	TGTGCCAGCAGCTTAAACCCCGGGGAGCTGTTTTTT	CASSLNPGELFF
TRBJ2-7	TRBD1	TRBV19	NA	TGTGCCAGTAGTGAAACCCGGGACAGGGTTTTCTTC	CASSETRDRVFF
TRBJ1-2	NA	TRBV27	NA	TGTGCCACCGCGACAGAGTATGGCTACACCTTC	CATATEYGYTF
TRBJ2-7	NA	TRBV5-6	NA	TGTGCCAGCAGCTCAGCAGAACAGGGCTACGAGCAGTACTTC	CASSSAEQGYEQYF
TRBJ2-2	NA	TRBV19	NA	TGTGCCAGTGTTAATGGACCCGGGGAGCTGTTTTTT	CASVNGPGELFF
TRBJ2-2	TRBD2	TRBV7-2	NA	TGTGCCAGCAGCTTTGGTAGCGGGAGGGTCGCCGGGGAGCTGTTTTTT	CASSFGSGRVAGELFF
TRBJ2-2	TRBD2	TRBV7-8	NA	TGTGCCAGCAGCTTTGCGGGAGACACCGGGGAGCTGTTTTTT	CASSFAGDTGELFF
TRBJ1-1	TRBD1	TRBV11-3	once	TGTGCCAGCAGCCGGGACAGGGTTACTGAAGCTTTCTTT	CASSRDRVTEAFF
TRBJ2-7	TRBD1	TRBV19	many	TGTGCCAGTAGTATCGGGACAGCGGTCGAGCAGTACTTC	CASSIGTAVEQYF
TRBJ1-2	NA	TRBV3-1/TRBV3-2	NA	TGTGCCAGCAGCCAAGATAGGGCAGGGTATGACTATGGCTACACCTTC	CASSQDRAGYDYGYTF
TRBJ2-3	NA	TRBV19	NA	TGTGCCAGTAGTATACCGGCTAGCACAGATACGCAGTATTTT	CASSIPASTDTQYF
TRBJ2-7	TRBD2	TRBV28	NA	TGTGCCAGCAGTTCAGCACTAGCGGTCTACGAGCAGTACTTC	CASSSALAVYEQYF
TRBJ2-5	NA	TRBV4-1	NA	TGCGCCAGCAGCCAATACGGTGAGGAGACCCAGTACTTC	CASSQYGEETQYF
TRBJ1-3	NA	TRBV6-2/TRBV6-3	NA	TGTGCCAGCAACCCCACCTCTGGAAACACCATATATTTT	CASNPTSGNTIYF
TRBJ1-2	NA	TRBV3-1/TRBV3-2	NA	TGTGCCAGCAGCCAAGGGTGGGGGGTTAACTATGGCTACACCTTC	CASSQGWGVNYGYTF
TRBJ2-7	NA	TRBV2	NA	TGTGCCAGCAGGGACAGGGAGGGAACGGGTGAGCAGTACTTC	CASRDREGTGEQYF
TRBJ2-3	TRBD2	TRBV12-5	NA	TGTGCTAGTGGACCCCCGGGACTAGCTTCAGATACGCAGTATTTT	CASGPPGLASDTQYF
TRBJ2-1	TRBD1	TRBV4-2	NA	TGTGCCAGCAGCCATATCACCGGGACAGGTCAGTTCTTC	CASSHITGTGQFF
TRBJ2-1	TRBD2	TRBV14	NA	TGTGCCAGCAGCCCGACCTCGACTAGCGGGAGGGCCCTCTCCTACAATGAGCAGTTCTTC	CASSPTSTSGRALSYNEQFF
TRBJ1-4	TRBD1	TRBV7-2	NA	TGTGCCAGCAGCGCAACAGGGGCCGAAAAACTGTTTTTT	CASSATGAEKLFF
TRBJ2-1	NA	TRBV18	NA	TGTGCCAGCTCACCACAGTCCAGAAACAATGAGCAGTTCTTC	CASSPQSRNNEQFF
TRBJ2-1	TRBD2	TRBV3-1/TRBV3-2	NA	TGTGCCAGCAGCCAAGCCCAATGGGGAGCGGGAGGGGGTAATGAGCAGTTCTTC	CASSQAQWGAGGGNEQFF
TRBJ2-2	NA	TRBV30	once	TGTGCCTCGAAGGAGGAGGGGAGGAGGGAGCTGTTTTTT	CASKEEGRRELFF
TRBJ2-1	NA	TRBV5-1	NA	TGCGCCAGCAGCTTTGTGGGAGAACCCTACAATGAGCAGTTCTTC	CASSFVGEPYNEQFF
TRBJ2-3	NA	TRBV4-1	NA	TGCGCCAGCAGCCTCCTGCCGACCCCGGTGGATACGCAGTATTTT	CASSLLPTPVDTQYF
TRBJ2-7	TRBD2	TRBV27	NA	TGTGCCAGCTCTTTAGCGGGAGGGCCCTACGAGCAGTACTTC	CASSLAGGPYEQYF
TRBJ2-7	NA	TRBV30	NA	TGTGCCTGGGGGGTAGCCCAAGTTCCATCCCTACCGGGCGAGCAGTACTTC	CAWGVAQVPSLPGEQYF
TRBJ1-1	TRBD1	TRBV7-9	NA	TGTGCCAGCAGTACGACAGGGATCGGAGGCACTGAAGCTTTCTTT	CASSTTGIGGTEAFF
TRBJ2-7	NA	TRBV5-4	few	TGTGCCAGCAGCTTGGATGCAGGGACCTACGAGCAGTACTTC	CASSLDAGTYEQYF
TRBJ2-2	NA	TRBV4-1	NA	TGCGCCAGCAGCCAGGCCCCGGGACCCGGGTCCGGGGAGCTGTTTTTT	CASSQAPGPGSGELFF
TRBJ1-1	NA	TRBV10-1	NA	TGCGCCAGCAGTGTTTATGGACGGGGAACGAACACTGAAGCTTTCTTT	CASSVYGRGTNTEAFF
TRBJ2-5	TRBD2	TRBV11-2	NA	TGTGCCAGCAGCTTAGTTCCCGCTAGCGGGATCCAAGAGACCCAGTACTTC	CASSLVPASGIQETQYF
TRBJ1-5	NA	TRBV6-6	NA	TGTGCCAGCAGTTACTCTCCGGGGTCGCCCCAGCATTTT	CASSYSPGSPQHF
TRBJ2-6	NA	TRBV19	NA	TGTGCCAGTACTCCGGGGGTGTTCTCTGGGGCCAACGTCCTGACTTTC	CASTPGVFSGANVLTF
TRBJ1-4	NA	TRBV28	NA	TGTGCCACCCGGGACTCTTCAAATGAAAAACTGTTTTTT	CATRDSSNEKLFF
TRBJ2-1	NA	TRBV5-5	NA	TGTGCCAGCAGCTTGTTGTCTCACAATGAGCAGTTCTTC	CASSLLSHNEQFF
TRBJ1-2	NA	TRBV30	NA	TGTGCCTGGAGTGTAAGGACAACTGATGGCTACACCTTC	CAWSVRTTDGYTF
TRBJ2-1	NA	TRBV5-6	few	TGTGCCAGCAGCTTGGCCTTTGAGGGCCGAGGAGAGCAGTTCTTC	CASSLAFEGRGEQFF
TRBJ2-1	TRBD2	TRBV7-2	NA	TGTGCCAGCAGCTACCGACTAGCGGGGCTCCACAATGAGCAGTTCTTC	CASSYRLAGLHNEQFF
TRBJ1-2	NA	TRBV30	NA	TGTGCCTGGAGTGTAGGACACCAAGCTAACTATGGCTACACCTTC	CAWSVGHQANYGYTF
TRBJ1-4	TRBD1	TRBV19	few	TGTGCCAGTACCCTCCGGGACAGGGCTGAAAAACTGTTTTTT	CASTLRDRAEKLFF
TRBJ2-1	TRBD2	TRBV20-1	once	TGCAGTGCTAGTCCCTATGAGACTAGCGGGAGGTGGTACAATGAGCAGTTCTTC	CSASPYETSGRWYNEQFF
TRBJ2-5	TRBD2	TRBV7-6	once	TGTGCCAGCAGCGCCAGACTAGCGGGAGAGGTTGAGACCCAGTACTTC	CASSARLAGEVETQYF
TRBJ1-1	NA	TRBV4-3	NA	TGCGCCAGCAGCCAAGACCCCTCCCTATTTGCGAACACTGAAGCTTTCTTT	CASSQDPSLFANTEAFF
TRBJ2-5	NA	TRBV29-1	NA	TGCAGCGTTGACTGGGACCAAGAGACCCAGTACTTC	CSVDWDQETQYF
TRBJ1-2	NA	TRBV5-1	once	TGCGCCAGCAGCTTGGTGGGCTCAAACTATGGCTACACCTTC	CASSLVGSNYGYTF
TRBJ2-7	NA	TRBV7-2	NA	TGTGCCAGCAGCTTAGTAGACGGGCAGTACTTC	CASSLVDGQYF